These T cell receptor beta chains were read from a single sample in a study of shared clonotypes between healthy human individuals. Generated by immunoSEQ multiplex PCR, the TCRdb table keeps only in-frame clones and is missing some. Of about 490,000 clones detected, 65% to 85% appear once; the ten largest clones hold 10% to 15%. The sequencing sample was made of PBMCs. The receptor set was obtained from a woman aged 35 to 49 in good health. Some clones in this sample may be carry-over from other donors' samples. The CDR3 runs from the conserved cysteine through the conserved F or W. The order of the fields is clone size, D gene, J gene, V gene, CDR3 protein, CDR3 DNA. The D gene is left open where the match is weak. Where a row states a size, it is once, few, many or the class of an expanded clone; other rows omit it.

clone_size: .
d_call: .
j_call: TRBJ2-4
v_call: TRBV19
cdr3_aa: CASSINPRGRGNIQYF
cdr3_nt: TGTGCCAGTAGTATTAACCCCCGGGGGAGAGGAAACATTCAGTACTTC

clone_size: once
d_call: .
j_call: TRBJ2-7
v_call: TRBV5-1
cdr3_aa: CASSLEGTGIVTGGPGDEQYF
cdr3_nt: TGCGCCAGCAGCTTGGAGGGGACAGGGATTGTGACGGGAGGGCCGGGAGACGAGCAGTACTTC

clone_size: .
d_call: TRBD1
j_call: TRBJ2-7
v_call: TRBV20-1
cdr3_aa: CSAGTGYEQYF
cdr3_nt: TGCAGTGCGGGGACAGGGTACGAGCAGTACTTC

clone_size: .
d_call: .
j_call: TRBJ1-5
v_call: TRBV28
cdr3_aa: CASSLGVYGQPQHF
cdr3_nt: TGTGCCAGCAGTTTAGGGGTGTACGGTCAGCCCCAGCATTTT

clone_size: few
d_call: TRBD1
j_call: TRBJ2-5
v_call: TRBV7-9
cdr3_aa: CASSPTGGSGETQYF
cdr3_nt: TGTGCCAGCAGCCCAACAGGGGGATCGGGGGAGACCCAGTACTTC

clone_size: .
d_call: .
j_call: TRBJ2-5
v_call: TRBV5-1
cdr3_aa: CASSLVQGPHQETQYF
cdr3_nt: TGCGCCAGCAGCTTGGTTCAGGGGCCGCACCAAGAGACCCAGTACTTC

clone_size: .
d_call: TRBD1
j_call: TRBJ2-7
v_call: TRBV27
cdr3_aa: CASRQGAWAGHLEQYF
cdr3_nt: TGTGCCAGCCGACAGGGGGCTTGGGCGGGACACCTCGAGCAGTACTTC

clone_size: .
d_call: TRBD1
j_call: TRBJ1-2
v_call: TRBV6-4
cdr3_aa: CASSSQGDTGYTF
cdr3_nt: TGTGCCAGCAGTTCTCAGGGGGATACGGGCTACACCTTC

clone_size: .
d_call: .
j_call: TRBJ2-5
v_call: TRBV11-2
cdr3_aa: CASSLDWFSRETQYF
cdr3_nt: TGTGCCAGCAGCTTAGATTGGTTCTCGAGAGAGACCCAGTACTTC

clone_size: .
d_call: TRBD1
j_call: TRBJ2-7
v_call: TRBV7-8
cdr3_aa: CASSPGTGRSYEQYF
cdr3_nt: TGTGCCAGCAGCCCGGGGACAGGAAGAAGCTACGAGCAGTACTTC

clone_size: .
d_call: .
j_call: TRBJ2-7
v_call: TRBV28
cdr3_aa: CASSRPQGSYEQYF
cdr3_nt: TGTGCCAGCAGCAGACCCCAGGGGTCCTACGAGCAGTACTTC

clone_size: .
d_call: .
j_call: TRBJ1-4
v_call: TRBV19
cdr3_aa: CASNPGLDEKLFF
cdr3_nt: TGTGCCAGTAACCCCGGGCTAGATGAAAAACTGTTTTTT

clone_size: .
d_call: .
j_call: TRBJ2-7
v_call: TRBV11-2
cdr3_aa: CASSPNRLADYEQYF
cdr3_nt: TGTGCCAGCAGCCCTAACAGGTTAGCGGACTACGAGCAGTACTTC